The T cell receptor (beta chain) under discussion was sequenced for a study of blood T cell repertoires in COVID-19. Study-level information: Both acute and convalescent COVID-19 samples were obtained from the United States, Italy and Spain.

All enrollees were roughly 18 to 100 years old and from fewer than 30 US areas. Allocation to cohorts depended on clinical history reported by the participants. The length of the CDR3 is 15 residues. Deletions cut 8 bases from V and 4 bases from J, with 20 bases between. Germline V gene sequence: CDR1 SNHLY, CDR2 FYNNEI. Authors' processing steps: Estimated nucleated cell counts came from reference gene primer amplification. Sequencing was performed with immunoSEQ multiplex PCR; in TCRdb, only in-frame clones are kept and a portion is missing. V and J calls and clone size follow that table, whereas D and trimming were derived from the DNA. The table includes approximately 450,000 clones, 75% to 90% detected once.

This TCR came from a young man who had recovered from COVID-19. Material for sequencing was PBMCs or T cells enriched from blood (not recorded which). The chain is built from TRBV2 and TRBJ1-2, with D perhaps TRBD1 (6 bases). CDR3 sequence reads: CASSLRTQGSYGYTF. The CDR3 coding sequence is TGTGCCAGCTCTCTAAGGACACAGGGTAGCTATGGCTACACCTTC.